Reported below is one T cell receptor beta chain. The antigen remains unidentified. The data originate from a study of cytomegalovirus exposure and HLA in healthy donors. The CDR3 length is 16 residues. The germline V gene encodes CDR1 MGHDK and CDR2 SYGVNS. The V end was cut by 6 bases, the J end by 8 bases, with 23 bases between. Study conclusions and caveats: Other equally common chains were less clonally expanded than HLA-associated TCR beta chains, a later analysis showed.

13 Jbeta primers and 60 Vbeta primers were used for the PCR. Measured with immunoSEQ multiplex PCR; TCRdb has only the in-frame clones, and not every one. The table has under 200,000 clones, 77% seen once; the top ten hold under 1.5%. The sample taken for sequencing was PBMCs. The V call is TRBV25-1, the J call TRBJ1-3, with no clear D. The receptor was derived from a woman aged 25-40 years in good health and CMV-seronegative. CDR3: CASSAPRPGVGDTIYF. In nucleotides, the CDR3 is TGTGCCAGCAGCGCCCCAAGACCCGGGGTCGGAGACACCATATATTTT.